This T cell receptor beta chain was obtained from a study of blood T cell repertoires in COVID-19. Study-wide context: Nucleic acid was either cDNA or gDNA, and it came from T cells, B-cell-depleted T cells, or PBMCs.

Per the authors' pipeline: Amplification with reference gene primers provided the estimates of nucleated cell counts. Only in-frame clones appear in the TCRdb table, and some are missing; sequencing was by immunoSEQ multiplex PCR. V and J calls and clone size are given by that table; D and trimming were obtained from the DNA. The table shows 130,000 or so clones, with roughly 80% occurring only once. V lost 4 bases and J lost 0, with 6 bases in between. Germline CDR1 ENHRY, CDR2 SYGVKD. The CDR3 has 14 residues. The TCR comes from a woman in her fifties or sixties with acute or convalescent COVID-19. J is TRBJ2-2 and V is TRBV10-3; D remains ambiguous. The sample consisted of peripheral blood. This CDR3 is CAISGATNTGELFF. CDR3 DNA: TGTGCCATCAGTGGAGCTACGAACACCGGGGAGCTGTTTTTT.